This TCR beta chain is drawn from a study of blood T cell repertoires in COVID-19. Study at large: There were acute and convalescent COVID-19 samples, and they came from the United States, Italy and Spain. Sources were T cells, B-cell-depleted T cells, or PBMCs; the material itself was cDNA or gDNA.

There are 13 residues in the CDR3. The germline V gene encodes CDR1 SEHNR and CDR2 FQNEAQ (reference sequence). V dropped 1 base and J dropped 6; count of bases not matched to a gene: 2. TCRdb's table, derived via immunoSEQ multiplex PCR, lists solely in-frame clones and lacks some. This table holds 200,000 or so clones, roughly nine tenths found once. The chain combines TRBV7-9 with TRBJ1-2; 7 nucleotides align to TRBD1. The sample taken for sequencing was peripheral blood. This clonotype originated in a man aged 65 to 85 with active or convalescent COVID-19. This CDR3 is CASSLVGTDGYTF. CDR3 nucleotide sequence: TGTGCCAGCAGCTTAGTGGGGACAGATGGCTACACCTTC.